This TCR beta chain was profiled in a study of T cells in Graves' hyperthyroidism and ophthalmopathy. Study-level information: Once the initial diagnosis was made, peripheral blood was obtained before any treatment.

Hyperthyroidism was newly diagnosed in patients aged 18 to 65 (duration under 2 months). Researchers barred patients who had uncontrolled infection, other autoimmune disease, pregnancy or lactation. Sample collection date corresponds to first hyperthyroidism diagnosis, prior to any ophthalmopathy symptoms. The investigators amplified TCR beta CDR3 regions from RNA transcripts. First-round RT-PCR targeting the TCR CDR3 was performed with the HTBI primer set. One entry per CDR3 protein, called by TCRdb with MiXCR from the multiplex PCR reads. The sample has approximately 150,000 distinct CDR3 sequences, about 9.4% seen once. The CDR3 consists of 17 residues. The V end was cut by 0 bases, the J end by 4 bases, with 17 bases between. Per germline, CDR1 LNHNV and CDR2 YYDKDF (reference sequence).

This rearrangement joins TRBV15 to TRBJ2-3; D unresolved. The TCR was taken from a woman aged 18-35 years with Graves' hyperthyroidism that later progressed to Graves' ophthalmopathy. The sequenced material came from blood. The CDR3 nucleotides are TGTGCCACCAGCAGAGATCTTGTCTTTACTAACGCAGATACGCAGTATTTT. Translated, it gives CATSRDLVFTNADTQYF.